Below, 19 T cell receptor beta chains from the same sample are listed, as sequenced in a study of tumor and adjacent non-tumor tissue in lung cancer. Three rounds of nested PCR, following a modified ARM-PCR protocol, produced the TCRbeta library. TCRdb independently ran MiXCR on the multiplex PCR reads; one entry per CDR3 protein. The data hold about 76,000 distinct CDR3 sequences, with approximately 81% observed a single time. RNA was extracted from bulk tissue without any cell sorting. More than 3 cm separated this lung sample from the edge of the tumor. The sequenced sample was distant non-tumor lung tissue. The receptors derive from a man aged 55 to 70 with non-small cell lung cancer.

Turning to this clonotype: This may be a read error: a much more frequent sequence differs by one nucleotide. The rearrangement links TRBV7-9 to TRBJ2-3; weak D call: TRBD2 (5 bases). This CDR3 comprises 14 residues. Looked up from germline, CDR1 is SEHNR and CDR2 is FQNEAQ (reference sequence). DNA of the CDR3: TGTGCCGAGAACGGGATCCTCAGCATAGATACGCAGTATTTT. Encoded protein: CAENGILSIDTQYF.

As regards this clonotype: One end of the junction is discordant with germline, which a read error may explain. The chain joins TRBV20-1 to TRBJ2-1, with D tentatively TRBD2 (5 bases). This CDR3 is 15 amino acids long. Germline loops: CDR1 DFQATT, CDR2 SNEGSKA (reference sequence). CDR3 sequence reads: CSARGLATSYNVQFF. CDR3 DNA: TGCAGTGCTAGAGGTCTAGCCACCTCCTACAATGTGCAGTTCTTC.

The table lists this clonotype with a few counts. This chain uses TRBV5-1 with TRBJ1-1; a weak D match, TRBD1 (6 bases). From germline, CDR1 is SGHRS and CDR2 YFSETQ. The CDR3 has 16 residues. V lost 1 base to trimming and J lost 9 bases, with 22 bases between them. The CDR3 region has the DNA TGCGCCAGCAGCTTGCAGGCCCCTCGGGGGCATACCAAAGCTTTCTTT. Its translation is CASSLQAPRGHTKAFF.

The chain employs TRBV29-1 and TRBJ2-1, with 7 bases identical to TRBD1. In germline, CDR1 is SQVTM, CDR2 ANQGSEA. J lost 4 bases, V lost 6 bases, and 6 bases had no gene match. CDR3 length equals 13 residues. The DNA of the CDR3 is TGCAGCGTGGGCCGGGACAGATACAATGAGCAGTTCTTC. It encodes CSVGRDRYNEQFF.

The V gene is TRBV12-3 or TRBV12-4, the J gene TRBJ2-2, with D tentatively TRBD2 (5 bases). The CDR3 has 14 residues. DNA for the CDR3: TGTGCAAGCTGTCTCGGAGGCAACACCGGGGAGCTGTTTTTT. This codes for CASCLGGNTGELFF.

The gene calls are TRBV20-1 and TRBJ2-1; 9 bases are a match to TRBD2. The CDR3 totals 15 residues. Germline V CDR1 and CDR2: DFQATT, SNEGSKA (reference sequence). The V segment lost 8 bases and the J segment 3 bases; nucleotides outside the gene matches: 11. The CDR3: CSSGELAGDYNEQFF. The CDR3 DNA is TGCAGTTCTGGAGAATTAGCGGGAGACTACAATGAGCAGTTCTTC.

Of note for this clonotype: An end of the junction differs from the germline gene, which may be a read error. The CDR3 region has the DNA TGTGCCAACAGCCCGGCGGGCGGGGCGTCGCGTGAGGCCCAGTACTTC. Protein: CANSPAGGASREAQYF. The rearrangement uses TRBV11-3 and TRBJ2-5; tentatively, D is TRBD2 (6 bases). This CDR3 is 16 amino acids long. Germline CDR1 reads SGHNT; CDR2 reads YENEEA.

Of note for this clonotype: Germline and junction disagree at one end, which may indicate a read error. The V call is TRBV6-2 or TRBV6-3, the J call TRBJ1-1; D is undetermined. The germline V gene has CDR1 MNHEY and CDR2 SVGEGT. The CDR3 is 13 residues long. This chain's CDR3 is CAISYSSPVLAFF. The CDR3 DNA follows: TGTGCCATCAGTTACTCGAGCCCGGTCCTTGCCTTCTTT.

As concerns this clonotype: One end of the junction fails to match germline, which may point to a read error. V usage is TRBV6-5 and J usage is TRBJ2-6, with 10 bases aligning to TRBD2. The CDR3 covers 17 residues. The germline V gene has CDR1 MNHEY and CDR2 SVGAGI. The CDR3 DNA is TGTAACAGCAGCCTAGCGGGAGCCAGCTCTGGGGCCAATGTCCTGACTTTC. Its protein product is CNSSLAGASSGANVLTF.

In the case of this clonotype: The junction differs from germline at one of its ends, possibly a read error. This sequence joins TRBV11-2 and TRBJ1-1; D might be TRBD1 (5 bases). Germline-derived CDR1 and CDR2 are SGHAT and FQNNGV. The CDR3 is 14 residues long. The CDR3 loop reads CTSSSVRRGTEAFF. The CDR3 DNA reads TGTACCAGCAGCTCAGTCAGGAGGGGCACTGAGGCTTTCTTT.

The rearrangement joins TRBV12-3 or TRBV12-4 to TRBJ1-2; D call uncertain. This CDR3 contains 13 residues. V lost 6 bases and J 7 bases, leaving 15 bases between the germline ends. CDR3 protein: CASSFVGRFGYTF. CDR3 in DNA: TGTGCCAGCAGCTTTGTAGGGAGGTTTGGCTACACCTTC.

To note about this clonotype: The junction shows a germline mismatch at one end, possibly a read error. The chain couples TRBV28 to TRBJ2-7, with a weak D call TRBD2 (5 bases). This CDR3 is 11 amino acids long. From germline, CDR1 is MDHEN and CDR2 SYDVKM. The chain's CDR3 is CASSLGLSRTF. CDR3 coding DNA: TGTGCCAGCAGTTTAGGACTTTCGAGGACCTTC.

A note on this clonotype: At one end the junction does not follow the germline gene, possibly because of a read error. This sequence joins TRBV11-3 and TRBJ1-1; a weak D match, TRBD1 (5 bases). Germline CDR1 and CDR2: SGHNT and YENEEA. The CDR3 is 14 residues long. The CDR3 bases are TGTGCCAGCAGCTCATACAGGTTGAACACTGGAGCTTCCTTT. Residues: CASSSYRLNTGASF.

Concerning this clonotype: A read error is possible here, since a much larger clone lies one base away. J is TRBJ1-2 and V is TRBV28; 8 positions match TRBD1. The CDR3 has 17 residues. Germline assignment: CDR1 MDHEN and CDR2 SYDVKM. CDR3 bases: TGTGCCAGCAGTTTACCCGGACAGGGTGGGGTGGCCTATGGCTACGCCTTC. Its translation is CASSLPGQGGVAYGYAF.

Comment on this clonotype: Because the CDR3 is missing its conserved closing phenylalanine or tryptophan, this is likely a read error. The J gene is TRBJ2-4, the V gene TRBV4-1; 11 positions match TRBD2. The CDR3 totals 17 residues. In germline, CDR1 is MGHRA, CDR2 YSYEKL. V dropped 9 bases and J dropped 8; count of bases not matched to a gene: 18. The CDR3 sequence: CASSQEGLAGGRDIQYL. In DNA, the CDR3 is TGCGCCAGTAGTCAAGAAGGGCTAGCGGGGGGTCGCGACATTCAGTACCTC.

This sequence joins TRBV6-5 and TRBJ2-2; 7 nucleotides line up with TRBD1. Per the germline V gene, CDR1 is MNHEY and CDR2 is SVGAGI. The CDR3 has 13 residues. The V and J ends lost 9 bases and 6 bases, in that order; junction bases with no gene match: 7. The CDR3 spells CASKDRVPGELFF. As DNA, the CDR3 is TGTGCCAGTAAAGACAGGGTGCCCGGGGAGCTGTTTTTT.

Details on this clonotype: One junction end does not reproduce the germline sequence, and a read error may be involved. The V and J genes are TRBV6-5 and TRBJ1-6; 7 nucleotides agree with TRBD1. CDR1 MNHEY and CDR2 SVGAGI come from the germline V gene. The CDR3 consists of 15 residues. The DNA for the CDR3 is TGTGCCAGCACTTACACGACAGGGACTGTTTCACCCCTTCACTTT. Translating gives CASTYTTGTVSPLHF.

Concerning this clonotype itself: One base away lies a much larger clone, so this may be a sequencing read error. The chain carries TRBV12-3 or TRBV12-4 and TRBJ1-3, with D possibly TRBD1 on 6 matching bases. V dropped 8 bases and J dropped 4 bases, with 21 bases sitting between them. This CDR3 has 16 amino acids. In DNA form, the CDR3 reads TGTGCCAGCTCCCCCCCTCGGACAGAGGGCGGAAACACCATATATTTT. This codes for CASSPPRTEGGNTIYF.

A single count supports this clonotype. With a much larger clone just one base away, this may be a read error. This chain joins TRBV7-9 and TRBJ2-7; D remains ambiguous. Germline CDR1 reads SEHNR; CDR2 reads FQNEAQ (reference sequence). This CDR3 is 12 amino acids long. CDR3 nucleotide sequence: TGTGCCATCAGCTTAGGGTCTTACGAGCAGTACTTC. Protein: CAISLGSYEQYF. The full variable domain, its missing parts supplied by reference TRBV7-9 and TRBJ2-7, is DTGVSQNPRHKITKRGQNVTFRCDPISEHNRLYWYRQTLGQGPEFLTYFQNEAQLEKSRLLSDRFSAERPKGSFSTLEIQRTEQGDSAMYLCAISLGSYEQYFGPGTRLTVT.